This T cell receptor (beta chain) was obtained from a study of OX40 agonist ivuxolimab in advanced cancers. Germline V lookup: CDR1 MDHEN, CDR2 SYDVKM. This CDR3 has 12 residues. V was cut by 6 bases and J by 1 base, with 7 bases left in between. Libraries were prepared by immunoSEQ multiplex PCR; TCRdb keeps only in-frame clonotypes and omits some of them. This sample has about 17,000 clones, with approximately 77% found just once. The V and J genes are TRBV28 and TRBJ2-7; no reliable D call. The input for sequencing was CD4+ or CD8+ T cells sorted from blood, taken in a trial of the OX40 agonist ivuxolimab. The receptor's source is an adult with an advanced solid tumor such as melanoma, head and neck, liver or kidney cancer. The CDR3 is CASRATSYEQYF. Written as DNA, the CDR3 is TGTGCCAGCAGGGCCACTTCCTACGAGCAGTACTTC.